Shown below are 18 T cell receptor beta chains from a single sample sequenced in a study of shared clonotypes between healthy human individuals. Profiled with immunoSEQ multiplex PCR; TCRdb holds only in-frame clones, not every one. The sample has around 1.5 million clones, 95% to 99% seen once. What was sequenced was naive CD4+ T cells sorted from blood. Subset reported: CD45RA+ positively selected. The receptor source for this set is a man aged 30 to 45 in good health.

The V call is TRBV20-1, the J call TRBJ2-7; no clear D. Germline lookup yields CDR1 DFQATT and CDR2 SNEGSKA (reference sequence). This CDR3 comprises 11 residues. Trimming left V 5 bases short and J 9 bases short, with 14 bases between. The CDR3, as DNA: TGCAGTGCTGGCCAATCTCTTGGGCAGTACTTC. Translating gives CSAGQSLGQYF.

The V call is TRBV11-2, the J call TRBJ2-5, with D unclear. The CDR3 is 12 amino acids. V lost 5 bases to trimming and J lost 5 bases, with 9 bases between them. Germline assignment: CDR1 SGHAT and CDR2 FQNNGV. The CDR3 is CASSQTVETQYF. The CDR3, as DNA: TGTGCCAGCAGCCAAACGGTGGAGACCCAGTACTTC.

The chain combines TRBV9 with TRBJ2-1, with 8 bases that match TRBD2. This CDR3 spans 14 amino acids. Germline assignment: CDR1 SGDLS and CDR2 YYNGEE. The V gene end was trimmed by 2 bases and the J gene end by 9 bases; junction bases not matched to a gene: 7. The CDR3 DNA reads TGTGCCAGCAGCGTCCCGGGAGGGCCTTCTGAGCAGTTCTTC. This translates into CASSVPGGPSEQFF.

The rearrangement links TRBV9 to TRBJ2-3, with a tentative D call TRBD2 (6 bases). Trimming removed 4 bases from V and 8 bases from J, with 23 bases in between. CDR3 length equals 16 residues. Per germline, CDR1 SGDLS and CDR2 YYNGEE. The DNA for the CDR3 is TGTGCCAGCAGCCCGAGGGACTCTCATCGTGGAGGTACGCAGTATTTT. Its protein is CASSPRDSHRGGTQYF.

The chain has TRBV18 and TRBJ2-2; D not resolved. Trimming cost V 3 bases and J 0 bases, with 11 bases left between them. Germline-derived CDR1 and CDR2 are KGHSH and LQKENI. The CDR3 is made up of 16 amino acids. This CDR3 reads CASSPSTVANTGELFF. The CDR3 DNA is TGTGCCAGCTCACCCTCGACGGTAGCGAACACCGGGGAGCTGTTTTTT.

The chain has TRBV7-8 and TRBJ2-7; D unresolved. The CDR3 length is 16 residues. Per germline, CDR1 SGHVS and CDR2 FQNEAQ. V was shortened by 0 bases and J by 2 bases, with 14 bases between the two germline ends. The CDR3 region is CASSLAVFGRPYEQYF. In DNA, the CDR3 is TGTGCCAGCAGCTTAGCCGTCTTCGGACGGCCCTACGAGCAGTACTTC.

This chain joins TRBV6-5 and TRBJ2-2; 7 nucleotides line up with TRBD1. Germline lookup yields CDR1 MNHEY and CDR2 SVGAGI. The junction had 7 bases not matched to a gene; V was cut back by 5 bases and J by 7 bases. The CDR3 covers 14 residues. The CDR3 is CASSRYRGVGELFF. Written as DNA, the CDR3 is TGTGCCAGCAGTCGGTACAGGGGTGTCGGGGAGCTGTTTTTT.

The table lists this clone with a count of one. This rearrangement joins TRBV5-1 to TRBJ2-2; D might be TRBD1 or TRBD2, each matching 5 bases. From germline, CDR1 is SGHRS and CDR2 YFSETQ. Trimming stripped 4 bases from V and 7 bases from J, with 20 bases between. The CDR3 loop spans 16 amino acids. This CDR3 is CASSLPAGSGIGELFF. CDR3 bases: TGCGCCAGCAGCCTACCGGCGGGCTCAGGGATCGGGGAGCTGTTTTTT.

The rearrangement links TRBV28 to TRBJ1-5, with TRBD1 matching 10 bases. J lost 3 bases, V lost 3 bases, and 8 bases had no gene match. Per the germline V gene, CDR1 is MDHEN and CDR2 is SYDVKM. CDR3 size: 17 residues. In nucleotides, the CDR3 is TGTGCCAGCAGTTTTGGCCGCGGACAGGGGGTCAATCAGCCCCAGCATTTT. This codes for CASSFGRGQGVNQPQHF.

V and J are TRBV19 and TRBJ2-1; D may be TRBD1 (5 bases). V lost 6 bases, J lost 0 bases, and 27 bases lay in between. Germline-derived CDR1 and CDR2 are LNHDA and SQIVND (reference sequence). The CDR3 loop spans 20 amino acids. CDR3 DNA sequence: TGTGCCAGTAGCCCCAGGCCCCGACAGTCAATTCGTGGCTCCTACAATGAGCAGTTCTTC. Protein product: CASSPRPRQSIRGSYNEQFF.

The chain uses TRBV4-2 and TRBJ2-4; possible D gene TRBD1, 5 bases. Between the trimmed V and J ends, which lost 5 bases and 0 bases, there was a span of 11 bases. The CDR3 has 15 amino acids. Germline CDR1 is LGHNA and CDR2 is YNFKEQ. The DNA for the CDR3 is TGTGCCAGCAGCGCAGACAGTCTAGCCAAAAACATTCAGTACTTC. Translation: CASSADSLAKNIQYF.

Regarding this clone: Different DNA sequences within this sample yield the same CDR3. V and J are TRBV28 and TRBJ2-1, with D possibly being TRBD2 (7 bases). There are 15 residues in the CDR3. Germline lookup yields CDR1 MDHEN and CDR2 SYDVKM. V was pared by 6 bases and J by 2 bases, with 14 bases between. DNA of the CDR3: TGTGCCAGCAGCCGAGGGGGGGGCGCCTACAATGAGCAGTTCTTC. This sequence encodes CASSRGGGAYNEQFF. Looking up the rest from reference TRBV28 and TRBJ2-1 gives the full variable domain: DVKVTQSSRYLVKRTGEKVFLECVQDMDHENMFWYRQDPGLGLRLIYFSYDVKMKEKGDIPEGYSVSREKKERFSLILESASTNQTSMYLCASSRGGGAYNEQFFGPGTRLTVL.

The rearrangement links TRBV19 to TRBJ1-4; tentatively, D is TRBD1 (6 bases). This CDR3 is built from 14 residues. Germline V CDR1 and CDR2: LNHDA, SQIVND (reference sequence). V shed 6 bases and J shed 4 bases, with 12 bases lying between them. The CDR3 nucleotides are TGTGCCAGTAGCGCCCAGGGGCTTAATGAAAAACTGTTTTTT. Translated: CASSAQGLNEKLFF.

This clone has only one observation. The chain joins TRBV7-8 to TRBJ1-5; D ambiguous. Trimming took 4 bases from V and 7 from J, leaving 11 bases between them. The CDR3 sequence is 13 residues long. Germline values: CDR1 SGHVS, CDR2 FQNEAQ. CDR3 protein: CASSSPLSQPQHF. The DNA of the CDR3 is TGTGCCAGCAGCTCCCCATTATCCCAGCCCCAGCATTTT.

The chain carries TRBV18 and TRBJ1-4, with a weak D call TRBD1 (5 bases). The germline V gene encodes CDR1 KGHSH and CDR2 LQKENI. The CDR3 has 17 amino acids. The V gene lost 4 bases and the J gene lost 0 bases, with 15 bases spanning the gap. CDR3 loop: CASSLTPGISTNEKLFF. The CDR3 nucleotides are TGTGCCAGCTCACTTACCCCAGGGATATCAACTAATGAAAAACTGTTTTTT.

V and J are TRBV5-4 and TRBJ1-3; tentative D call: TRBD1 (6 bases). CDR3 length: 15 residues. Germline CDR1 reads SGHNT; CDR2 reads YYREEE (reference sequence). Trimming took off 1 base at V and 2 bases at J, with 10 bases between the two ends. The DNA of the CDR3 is TGTGCCAGCAGCTTGCGTGGGGGCGCTGGAAACACCATATATTTT. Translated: CASSLRGGAGNTIYF. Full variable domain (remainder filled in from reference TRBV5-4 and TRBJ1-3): ETGVTQSPTHLIKTRGQQVTLRCSSQSGHNTVSWYQQALGQGPQFIFQYYREEENGRGNFPPRFSGLQFPNYSSELNVNALELDDSALYLCASSLRGGAGNTIYFGEGSWLTVV.

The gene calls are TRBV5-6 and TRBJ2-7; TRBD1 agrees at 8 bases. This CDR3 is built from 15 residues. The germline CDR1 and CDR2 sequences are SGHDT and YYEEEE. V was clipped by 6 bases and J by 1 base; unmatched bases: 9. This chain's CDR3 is CASTPRGQGSYEQYF. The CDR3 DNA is TGTGCCAGCACCCCCCGAGGACAGGGTTCCTACGAGCAGTACTTC.

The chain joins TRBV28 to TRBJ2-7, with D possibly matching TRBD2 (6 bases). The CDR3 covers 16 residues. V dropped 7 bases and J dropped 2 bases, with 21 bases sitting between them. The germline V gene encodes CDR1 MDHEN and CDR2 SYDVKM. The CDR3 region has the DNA TGTGCCAGCAACTCGGCGGGGCAGTGGTCCCCCTACGAGCAGTACTTC. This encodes CASNSAGQWSPYEQYF. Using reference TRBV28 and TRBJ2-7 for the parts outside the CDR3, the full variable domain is DVKVTQSSRYLVKRTGEKVFLECVQDMDHENMFWYRQDPGLGLRLIYFSYDVKMKEKGDIPEGYSVSREKKERFSLILESASTNQTSMYLCASNSAGQWSPYEQYFGPGTRLTVT.